The subject of this entry is one TCR beta chain. This CDR3 has 14 amino acids. V gave up 2 bases and J gave up 5 bases, with 7 bases separating them. CDR1 SGHAT and CDR2 FQNNGV come from the germline V gene. The sample is drawn from a study of T cell changes during pregnancy in multiple sclerosis. Generated by immunoSEQ multiplex PCR, the TCRdb table keeps only in-frame clones and is missing some. The sample comprises approximately 110,000 clones, 80% to 95% of which are singletons, and 3% to 3.5% rests with the top ten. The chain couples TRBV11-2 to TRBJ1-6; weak D call: TRBD1 (5 bases). Sequencing was performed on peripheral blood, taken after pregnancy. The TCR sequence derives from a female donor with multiple sclerosis, enrolled in a pregnancy study. CDR3 region: CASSLQGNNSPLHF. CDR3 DNA: TGTGCCAGCAGCTTACAGGGAAATAATTCACCCCTCCACTTT.